The entry that follows covers one T cell receptor beta chain sequence. These data originate in a study of blood T cell repertoires in COVID-19. V lost 4 bases and J 5 bases, leaving 12 bases between the germline ends. Per the germline V gene, CDR1 is SGHKS and CDR2 is YYEKEE (reference sequence). The CDR3 is 13 amino acids. The method was immunoSEQ multiplex PCR; TCRdb's version includes in-frame clones alone and lacks a portion of them. The sample records 80,000 or so clones, about 86% being singletons. The sample consisted of peripheral blood. This chain joins TRBV5-5 and TRBJ1-1; weak D call: TRBD1 (5 bases). This receptor was obtained from a human donor in a cohort sampled during active COVID-19. CDR3 nucleotides: TGTGCCAGCAGCCCAGGGATCTGGACTGAAGCTTTCTTT. Protein sequence: CASSPGIWTEAFF.